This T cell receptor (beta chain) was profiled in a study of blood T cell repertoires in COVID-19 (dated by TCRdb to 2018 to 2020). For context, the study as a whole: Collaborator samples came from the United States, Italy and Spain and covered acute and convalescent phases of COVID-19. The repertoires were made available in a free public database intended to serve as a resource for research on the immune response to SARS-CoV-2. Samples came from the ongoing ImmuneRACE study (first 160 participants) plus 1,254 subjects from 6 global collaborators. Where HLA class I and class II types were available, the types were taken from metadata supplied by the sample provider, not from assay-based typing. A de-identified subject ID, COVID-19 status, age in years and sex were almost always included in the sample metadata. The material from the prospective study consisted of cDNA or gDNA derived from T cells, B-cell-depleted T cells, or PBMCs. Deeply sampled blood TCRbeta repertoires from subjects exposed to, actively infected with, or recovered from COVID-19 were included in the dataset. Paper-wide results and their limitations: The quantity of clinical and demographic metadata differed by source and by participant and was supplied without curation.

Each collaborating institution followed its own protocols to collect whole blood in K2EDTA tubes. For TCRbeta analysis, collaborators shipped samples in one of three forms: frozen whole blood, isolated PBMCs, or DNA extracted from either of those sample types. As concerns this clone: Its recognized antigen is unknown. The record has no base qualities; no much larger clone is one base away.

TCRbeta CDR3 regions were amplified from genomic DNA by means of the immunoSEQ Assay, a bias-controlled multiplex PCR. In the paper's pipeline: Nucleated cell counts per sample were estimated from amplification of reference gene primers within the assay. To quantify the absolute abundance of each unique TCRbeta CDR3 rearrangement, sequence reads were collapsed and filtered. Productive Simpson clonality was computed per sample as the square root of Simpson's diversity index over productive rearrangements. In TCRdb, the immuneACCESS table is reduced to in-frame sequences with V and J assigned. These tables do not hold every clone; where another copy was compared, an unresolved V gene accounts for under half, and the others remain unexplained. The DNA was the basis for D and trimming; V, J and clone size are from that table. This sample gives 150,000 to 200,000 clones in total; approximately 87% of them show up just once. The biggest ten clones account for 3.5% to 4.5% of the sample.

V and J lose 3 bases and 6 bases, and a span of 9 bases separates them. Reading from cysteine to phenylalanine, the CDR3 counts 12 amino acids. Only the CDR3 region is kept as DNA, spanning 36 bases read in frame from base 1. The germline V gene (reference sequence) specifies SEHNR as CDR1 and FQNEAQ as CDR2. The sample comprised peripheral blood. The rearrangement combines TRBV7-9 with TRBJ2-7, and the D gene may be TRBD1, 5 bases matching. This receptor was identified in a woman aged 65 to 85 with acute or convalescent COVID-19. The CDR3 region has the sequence CASSFRGSEQYF. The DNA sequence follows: TGTGCCAGCAGCTTTAGGGGTTCCGAGCAGTACTTC.